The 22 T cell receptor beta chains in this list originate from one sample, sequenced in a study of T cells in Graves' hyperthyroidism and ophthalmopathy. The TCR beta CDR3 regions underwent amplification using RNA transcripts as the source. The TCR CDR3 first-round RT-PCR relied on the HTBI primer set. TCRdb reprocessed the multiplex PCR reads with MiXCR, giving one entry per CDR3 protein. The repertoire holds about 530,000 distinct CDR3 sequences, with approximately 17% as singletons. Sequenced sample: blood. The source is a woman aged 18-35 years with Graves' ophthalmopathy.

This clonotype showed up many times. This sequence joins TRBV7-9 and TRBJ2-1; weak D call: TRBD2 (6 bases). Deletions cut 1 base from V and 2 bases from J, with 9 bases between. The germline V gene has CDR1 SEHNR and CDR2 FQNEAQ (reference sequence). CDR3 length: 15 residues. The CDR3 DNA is TGTGCCAGCAGCTTAGACCAGCGGGCCTACAATGAGCAGTTCTTC. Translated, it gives CASSLDQRAYNEQFF.

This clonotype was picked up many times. The CDR3 sequence is CASSVDASYEQYF. In DNA, the CDR3 is TGTGCCAGCAGTGTGGACGCCTCCTACGAGCAGTACTTC. The chain has TRBV6-1 and TRBJ2-7; D is undetermined. Looked up from germline, CDR1 is MNHNS and CDR2 is SASEGT. The CDR3 consists of 13 residues. Between the trimmed V and J ends, which lost 4 bases and 0 bases, there was a span of 7 bases.

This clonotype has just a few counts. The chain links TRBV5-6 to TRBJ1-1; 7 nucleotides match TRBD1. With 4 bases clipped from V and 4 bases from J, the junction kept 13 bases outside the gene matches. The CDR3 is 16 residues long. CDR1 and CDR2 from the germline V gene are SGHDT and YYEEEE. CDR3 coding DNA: TGTGCCAGCAGCACAACCGGTCAGGGGGTGATCACTGAAGCTTTCTTT. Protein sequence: CASSTTGQGVITEAFF.

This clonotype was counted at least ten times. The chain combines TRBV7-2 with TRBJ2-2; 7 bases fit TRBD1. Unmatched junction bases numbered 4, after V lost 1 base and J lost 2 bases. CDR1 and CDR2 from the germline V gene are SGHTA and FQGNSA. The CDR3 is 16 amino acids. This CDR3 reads CASSLGGGGNTGELFF. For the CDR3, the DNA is TGTGCCAGCAGCTTAGGAGGGGGCGGAAACACCGGGGAGCTGTTTTTT.

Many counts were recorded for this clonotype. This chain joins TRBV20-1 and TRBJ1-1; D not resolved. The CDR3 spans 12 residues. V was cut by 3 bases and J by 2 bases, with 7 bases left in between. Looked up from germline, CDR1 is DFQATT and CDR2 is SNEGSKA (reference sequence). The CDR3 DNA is TGCAGTGCTAGTCCCGCTAACACTGAAGCTTTCTTT. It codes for CSASPANTEAFF.

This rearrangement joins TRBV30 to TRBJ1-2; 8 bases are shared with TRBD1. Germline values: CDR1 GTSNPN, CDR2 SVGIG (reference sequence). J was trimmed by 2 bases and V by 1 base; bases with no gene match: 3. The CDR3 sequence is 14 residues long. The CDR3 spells CAWSENRGNYGYTF. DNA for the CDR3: TGTGCCTGGAGTGAAAACAGGGGGAACTATGGCTACACCTTC.

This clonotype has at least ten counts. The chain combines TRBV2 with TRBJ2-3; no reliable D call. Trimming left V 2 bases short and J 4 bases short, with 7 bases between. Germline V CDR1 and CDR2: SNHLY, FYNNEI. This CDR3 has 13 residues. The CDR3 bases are TGTGCCAGCAGTGAAAGGCGATCAGATACGCAGTATTTT. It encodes CASSERRSDTQYF.

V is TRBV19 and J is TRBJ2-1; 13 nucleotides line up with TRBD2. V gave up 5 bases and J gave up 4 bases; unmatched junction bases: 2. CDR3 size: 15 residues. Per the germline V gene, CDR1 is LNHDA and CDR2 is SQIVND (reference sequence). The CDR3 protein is CASSEGLAGYNEQFF. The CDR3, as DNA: TGTGCCAGTAGTGAGGGACTAGCGGGATACAATGAGCAGTTCTTC.

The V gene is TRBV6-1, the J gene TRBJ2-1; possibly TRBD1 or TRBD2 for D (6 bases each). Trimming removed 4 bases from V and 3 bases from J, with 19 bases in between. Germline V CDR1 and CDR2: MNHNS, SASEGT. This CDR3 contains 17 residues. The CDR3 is CASSGGRGGPLYNEQFF. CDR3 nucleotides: TGTGCCAGCAGTGGGGGCCGAGGGGGGCCCCTCTACAATGAGCAGTTCTTC.

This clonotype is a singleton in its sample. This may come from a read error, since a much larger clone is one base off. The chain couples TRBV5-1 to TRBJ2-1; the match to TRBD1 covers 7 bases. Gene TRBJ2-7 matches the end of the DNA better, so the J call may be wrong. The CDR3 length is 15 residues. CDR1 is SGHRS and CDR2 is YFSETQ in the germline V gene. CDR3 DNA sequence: TGCGCCAGCAGCGTCGGAGACAGGGACCTCAATGAGCAGTACTTC. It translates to CASSVGDRDLNEQYF.

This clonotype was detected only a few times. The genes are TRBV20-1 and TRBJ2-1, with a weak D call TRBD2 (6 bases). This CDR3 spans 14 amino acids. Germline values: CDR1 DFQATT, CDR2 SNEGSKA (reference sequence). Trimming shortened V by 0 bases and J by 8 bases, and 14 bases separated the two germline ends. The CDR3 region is CSAREVGGTHEQFF. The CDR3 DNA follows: TGCAGTGCTAGAGAGGTCGGAGGGACCCATGAGCAGTTCTTC.

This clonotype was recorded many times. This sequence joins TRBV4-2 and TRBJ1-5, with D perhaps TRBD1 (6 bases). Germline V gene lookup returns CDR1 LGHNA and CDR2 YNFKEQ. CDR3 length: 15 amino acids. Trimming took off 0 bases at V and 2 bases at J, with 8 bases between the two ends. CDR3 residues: CASSQDRQGNQPQHF. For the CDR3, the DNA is TGTGCCAGCAGCCAAGATCGACAGGGCAATCAGCCCCAGCATTTT.

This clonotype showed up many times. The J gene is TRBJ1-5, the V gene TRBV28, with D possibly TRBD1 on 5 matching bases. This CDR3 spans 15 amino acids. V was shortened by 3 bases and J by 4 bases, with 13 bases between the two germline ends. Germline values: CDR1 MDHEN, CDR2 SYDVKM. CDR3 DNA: TGTGCCAGCAGTTTTGGGACCTCCTTTAATCAGCCCCAGCATTTT. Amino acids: CASSFGTSFNQPQHF.

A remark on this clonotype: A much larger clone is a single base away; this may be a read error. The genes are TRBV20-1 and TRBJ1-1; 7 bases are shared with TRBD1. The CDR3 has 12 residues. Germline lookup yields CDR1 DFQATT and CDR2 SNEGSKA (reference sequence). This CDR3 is CRRGQLNTGAFF. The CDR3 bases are TGCAGAAGGGGACAGCTGAACACTGGAGCTTTCTTT.

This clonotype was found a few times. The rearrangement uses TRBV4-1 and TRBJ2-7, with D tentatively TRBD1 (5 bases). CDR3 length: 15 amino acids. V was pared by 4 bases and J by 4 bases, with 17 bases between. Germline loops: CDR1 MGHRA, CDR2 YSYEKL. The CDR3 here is CASSLALRQWYEQYF. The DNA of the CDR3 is TGCGCCAGCAGCCTTGCCCTCCGACAGTGGTACGAGCAGTACTTC.

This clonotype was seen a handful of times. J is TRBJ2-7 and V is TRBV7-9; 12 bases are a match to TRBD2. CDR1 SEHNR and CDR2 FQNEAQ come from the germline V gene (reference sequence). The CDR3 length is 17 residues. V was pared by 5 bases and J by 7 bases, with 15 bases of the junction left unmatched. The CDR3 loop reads CASSTPGLAGTNQEQYF. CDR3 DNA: TGTGCCAGCAGCACCCCTGGACTAGCGGGGACTAATCAGGAGCAGTACTTC.

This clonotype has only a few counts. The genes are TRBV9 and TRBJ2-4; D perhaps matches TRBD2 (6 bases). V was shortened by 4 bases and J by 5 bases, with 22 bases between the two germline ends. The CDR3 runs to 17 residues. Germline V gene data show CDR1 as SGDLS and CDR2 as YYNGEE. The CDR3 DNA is TGTGCCAGCAGCCCCTCCTTCTTAGGAGGGCAGGAAAACATTCAGTACTTC. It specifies CASSPSFLGGQENIQYF.

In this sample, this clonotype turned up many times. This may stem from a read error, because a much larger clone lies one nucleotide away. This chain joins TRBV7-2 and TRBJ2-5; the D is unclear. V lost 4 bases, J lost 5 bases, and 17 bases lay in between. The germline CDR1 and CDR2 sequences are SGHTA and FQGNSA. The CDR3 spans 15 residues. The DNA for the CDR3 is TGTGCCAGCAGCTGGAACCAGATAGGGCGGGAGACCCAGTACTTC. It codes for CASSWNQIGRETQYF.

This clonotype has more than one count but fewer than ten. CDR3 sequence: CASSHRGEETQYF. CDR3 sequence (DNA): TGTGCCAGCAGCCATAGGGGGGAAGAGACCCAGTACTTC. The chain recombines TRBV7-2 with TRBJ2-5; D may be TRBD1 or TRBD2 (6 bases each). Germline V gene data show CDR1 as SGHTA and CDR2 as FQGNSA. The V end was cut by 5 bases, the J end by 3 bases, with 10 bases between. CDR3 length: 13 residues.

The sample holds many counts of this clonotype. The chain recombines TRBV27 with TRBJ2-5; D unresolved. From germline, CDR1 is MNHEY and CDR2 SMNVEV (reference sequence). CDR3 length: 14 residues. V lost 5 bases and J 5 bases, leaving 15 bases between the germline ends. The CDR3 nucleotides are TGTGCCAGCAGTCCCCATCGGTTCGGGGAGACCCAGTACTTC. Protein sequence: CASSPHRFGETQYF.

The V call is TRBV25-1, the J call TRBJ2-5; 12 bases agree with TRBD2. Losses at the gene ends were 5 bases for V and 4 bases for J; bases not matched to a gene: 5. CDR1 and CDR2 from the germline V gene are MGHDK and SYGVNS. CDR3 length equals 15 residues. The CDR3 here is CASSLLTSGRETQYF. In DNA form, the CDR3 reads TGTGCCAGCAGTTTATTGACTAGCGGGAGAGAGACCCAGTACTTC.

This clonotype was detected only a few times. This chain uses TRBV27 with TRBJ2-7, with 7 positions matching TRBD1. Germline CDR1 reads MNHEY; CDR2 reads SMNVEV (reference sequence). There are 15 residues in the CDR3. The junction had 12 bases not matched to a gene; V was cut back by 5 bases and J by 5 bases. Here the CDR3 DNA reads TGTGCCAGCAGTCTACGCAGGGGGTTTTCCCACGAGCAGTACTTC. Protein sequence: CASSLRRGFSHEQYF.